The clone carrying this TCR beta chain was counted ten times or more. Its antigen is currently unknown. The germline gives CDR1 SEHNR, CDR2 FQNEAQ (reference sequence). The ends were cut back, 3 bases at V and 7 bases at J, with 15 bases in the middle. The CDR3 length is 14 residues. This entry is derived from a study of CD8 T cells in ankylosing spondylitis. Quantitative molecular-barcoded 5'-RACE generated the TCR beta libraries. TCRdb re-analysed the 5' RACE reads in MiXCR, keeping a single row per CDR3 protein. The table lists about 190,000 distinct CDR3 sequences, 10% to 15% of them singletons, with approximately 11% in the top ten. Broader study findings: Within ankylosing spondylitis blood, a TCR beta motif made up of seven or eight highly homologous variants appeared to be characteristic. Existing reports had already noted some motif variants in reactive arthritis synovial fluid and blood.

The V call is TRBV7-9, the J call TRBJ1-1, with D maybe TRBD1 (6 bases). This TCR was recovered from a female donor with ankylosing spondylitis or in good health (not recorded which). The specimen sequenced was blood, either unsorted or a sorted T cell fraction (not recorded which). CDR3 bases: TGTGCCAGCAGCTTTGGGAGGGGGTCAAGTGAAGCTTTCTTT. It encodes CASSFGRGSSEAFF.